This T cell receptor beta chain was sequenced in a study of T cells in Graves' hyperthyroidism and ophthalmopathy. Across the whole study: Once the initial diagnosis was made, peripheral blood was obtained before any treatment. Findings of the study overall: Patients with ophthalmopathy were separated from those with stable hyperthyroidism by a 13 V-J model.

From germline, CDR1 is DFQATT and CDR2 SNEGSKA (reference sequence). This CDR3 comprises 12 residues. V was pared by 6 bases and J by 0 bases, with 8 bases between. This clonotype was recorded at least ten times. Its antigen is not identified. The CDR3 regions of TCR beta were amplified from RNA transcripts. The HTBI set primed first-round TCR CDR3 RT-PCR. TCRdb passed the multiplex PCR reads through MiXCR, listing each CDR3 protein once. Of around 700,000 distinct CDR3 sequences listed, approximately 36% are singletons. The sample consisted of blood. The chain carries TRBV20-1 and TRBJ1-2; the D is unclear. The clonotype was recovered from a woman aged 40 to 55 with Graves' hyperthyroidism. In DNA form, the CDR3 reads TGCAGTGCCTTCGACACTAACTATGGCTACACCTTC. Residues: CSAFDTNYGYTF.